This record concerns one T cell receptor beta chain sequence. Assay used: immunoSEQ multiplex PCR; TCRdb lists only in-frame clones, some missing. The data hold under 300,000 clones, with approximately 85% observed a single time. This sample is drawn from a study of blood T cell repertoires in COVID-19. Study context: From the United States, Italy and Spain came samples of acute and convalescent COVID-19.

This CDR3 has 11 amino acids. V dropped 7 bases and J dropped 5 bases, with 5 bases sitting between them. CDR1 is SGHVS, CDR2 FNYEAQ, per germline. Sequences were obtained from peripheral blood. The chain uses TRBV7-6 and TRBJ2-2; D is ambiguous. The TCR comes from a woman aged 25 to 39 with acute or convalescent COVID-19. CDR3 DNA sequence: TGTGCCAGCACCCGGACCGGGGAGCTGTTTTTT. Translating gives CASTRTGELFF.